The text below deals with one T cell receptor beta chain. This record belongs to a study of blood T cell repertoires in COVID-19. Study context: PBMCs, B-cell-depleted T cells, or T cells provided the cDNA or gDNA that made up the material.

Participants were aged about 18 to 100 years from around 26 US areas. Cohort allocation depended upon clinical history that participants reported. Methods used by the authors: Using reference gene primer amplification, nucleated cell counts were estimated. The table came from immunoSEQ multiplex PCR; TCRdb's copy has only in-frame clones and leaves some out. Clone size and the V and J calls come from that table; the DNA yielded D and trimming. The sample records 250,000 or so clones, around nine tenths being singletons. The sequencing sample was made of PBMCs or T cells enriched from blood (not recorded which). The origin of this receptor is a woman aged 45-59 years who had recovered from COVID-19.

The CDR3 region is CASSYPTGVTQYF. As DNA, the CDR3 is TGTGCCAGCAGTTACCCGACAGGCGTGACCCAGTACTTC. The chain uses TRBV6-5 and TRBJ2-5; the D gene is possibly TRBD1 (6 bases). The V end was cut by 2 bases, the J end by 7 bases, with 11 bases between. The CDR3 totals 13 residues. Germline V lookup: CDR1 MNHEY, CDR2 SVGAGI.